These 31 T cell receptor beta chains came from one sample sequenced in a study of blood T cells in healthy people across ages. A second 7 to 11 cycle PCR used barcoded and J-beta primers. TCRdb recomputed calls from the 5' RACE reads with MiXCR, one row per CDR3 protein. The table has 1.5 million to 2 million distinct CDR3 sequences, about 28% seen once; the top ten hold 7% to 9%. The specimen sequenced was blood. The receptors were sampled from a woman aged 25 to 39 in good health.

This clonotype was detected ten times or more. The chain couples TRBV28 to TRBJ2-7, with D perhaps assigned TRBD1 or TRBD2 (6 bases each). There are 14 residues in the CDR3. V lost 7 bases to trimming and J lost 5 bases, with 18 bases between them. Germline V lookup: CDR1 MDHEN, CDR2 SYDVKM. As DNA, the CDR3 is TGTGCCAGCATTTCGGTTAGTGGGGGGCACGAGCAGTACTTC. This encodes CASISVSGGHEQYF.

This clonotype has only one observation. This sequence joins TRBV5-1 and TRBJ1-2; TRBD1 aligns across 7 bases. The CDR3 has 15 amino acids. Germline values: CDR1 SGHRS, CDR2 YFSETQ. J was trimmed by 1 base and V by 4 bases; bases with no gene match: 7. CDR3 region: CASSTRDSDNYGYTF. The CDR3 DNA is TGCGCCAGCAGCACCCGGGACAGCGATAACTATGGCTACACCTTC.

V is TRBV25-1 and J is TRBJ2-2; 7 positions match TRBD2. This CDR3 has 16 residues. V lost 1 base, J lost 0 bases, and 2 bases stayed unmatched. CDR1 is MGHDK, CDR2 SYGVNS, per germline. The CDR3 sequence is CASSELAGANTGELFF. Here the CDR3 DNA reads TGTGCCAGCAGTGAATTGGCGGGAGCGAACACCGGGGAGCTGTTTTTT.

This clonotype was seen ten or more times. This chain connects TRBV5-5 to TRBJ2-7; D is perhaps TRBD1 or TRBD2 (6 bases each). CDR3 length: 17 residues. The germline V gene has CDR1 SGHKS and CDR2 YYEKEE (reference sequence). Trimming took 0 bases from V and 5 from J, leaving 21 bases between them. The CDR3 nucleotides read TGTGCCAGCAGCTTGGACCTCCGGGGGCGGGGTGACGACGAGCAGTACTTC. Translation gives CASSLDLRGRGDDEQYF. The full variable domain, with the rest looked up from reference TRBV5-5 and TRBJ2-7, is DAGVTQSPTHLIKTRGQQVTLRCSPISGHKSVSWYQQVLGQGPQFIFQYYEKEERGRGNFPDRFSARQFPNYSSELNVNALLLGDSALYLCASSLDLRGRGDDEQYFGPGTRLTVT.

The gene calls are TRBV28 and TRBJ1-4; TRBD1 matches at 9 bases. Unmatched junction bases numbered 5, after V lost 5 bases and J lost 10 bases. The V gene's germline CDR1 is MDHEN and CDR2 SYDVKM. The CDR3 is 13 residues long. CDR3 loop: CASSNGQGTKLFF. The CDR3 DNA sequence: TGTGCCAGCAGTAACGGACAGGGGACAAAACTGTTTTTT.

The chain couples TRBV12-3 or TRBV12-4 to TRBJ2-1, with 9 positions matching TRBD2. The CDR3 loop spans 15 amino acids. With 8 bases clipped from V and 2 bases from J, the junction kept 7 bases outside the gene matches. CDR3 region: CASGRLAVTYNEQFF. CDR3 DNA sequence: TGTGCCAGCGGTCGACTAGCGGTGACCTACAATGAGCAGTTCTTC.

This clonotype was counted between two and nine times. The V and J genes are TRBV5-1 and TRBJ2-7; maybe TRBD1 (6 bases). This CDR3 spans 15 amino acids. Germline loops: CDR1 SGHRS, CDR2 YFSETQ. With 3 bases removed from V and 6 bases from J, the gap between germline ends came to 19 bases. CDR3: CASSSGQGALLEQYF. CDR3 sequence (DNA): TGCGCCAGCAGCTCGGGACAAGGAGCCCTCCTCGAGCAGTACTTC. The complete variable domain, with remaining parts taken from reference TRBV5-1 and TRBJ2-7, reads KAGVTQTPRYLIKTRGQQVTLSCSPISGHRSVSWYQQTPGQGLQFLFEYFSETQRNKGNFPGRFSGRQFSNSRSEMNVSTLELGDSALYLCASSSGQGALLEQYFGPGTRLTVT.

The sample holds a few counts of this clonotype. V is TRBV7-9 and J is TRBJ1-1; D remains ambiguous. V lost 3 bases and J lost 5, with 16 bases in between. CDR1 and CDR2 from the germline V gene are SEHNR and FQNEAQ (reference sequence). The CDR3 runs to 15 residues. This CDR3 reads CASSFPELLRTEAFF. The CDR3, as DNA: TGTGCCAGCAGCTTCCCGGAGCTCCTAAGGACTGAAGCTTTCTTT.

In its sample, this clonotype was seen a few times. The chain employs TRBV2 and TRBJ2-1, with unresolved D. Germline V gene sequence: CDR1 SNHLY, CDR2 FYNNEI. The CDR3 loop spans 14 amino acids. Trimming cost V 5 bases and J 2 bases, with 10 bases left between them. CDR3 coding DNA: TGTGCCAGCAGTAAAAACTATGCCTACAATGAGCAGTTCTTC. Its translation: CASSKNYAYNEQFF.

About this clonotype: An end of the junction differs from the germline gene, which may be a read error. This chain connects TRBV5-1 to TRBJ2-1; 7 nucleotides match TRBD1. Germline assignment: CDR1 SGHRS and CDR2 YFSETQ. The CDR3 runs 15 residues. The CDR3 nucleotides read TGCGCCGGCAGCGCGACAGGGCCCGCGGGCAATGAGCAGTTCTTC. Translated: CAGSATGPAGNEQFF.

This clonotype came up a few times. This chain links TRBV12-3 or TRBV12-4 with TRBJ1-4; 7 bases map to TRBD1. The junction had 8 bases not matched to a gene; V was cut back by 5 bases and J by 5 bases. The CDR3 runs to 15 residues. CDR3 coding DNA: TGTGCCAGCAGTAATCGAGGGACAGAGAATGAAAAACTGTTTTTT. Translating it yields CASSNRGTENEKLFF.

This rearrangement joins TRBV9 to TRBJ1-2; TRBD1 might be the D (6 bases). V was trimmed by 4 bases and J by 4 bases, leaving 23 bases between them. This CDR3 is built from 17 residues. The V gene's germline CDR1 is SGDLS and CDR2 YYNGEE. In DNA form, the CDR3 reads TGTGCCAGCAGCTTTTGGACAGTTCCGGCTACTGGCTATGGCTACACCTTC. Its translation: CASSFWTVPATGYGYTF. Using reference TRBV9 and TRBJ1-2 for the parts outside the CDR3, the full variable domain is DSGVTQTPKHLITATGQRVTLRCSPRSGDLSVYWYQQSLDQGLQFLIQYYNGEERAKGNILERFSAQQFPDLHSELNLSSLELGDSALYFCASSFWTVPATGYGYTFGSGTRLTVV.

This clonotype appeared many times. This chain connects TRBV4-1 to TRBJ2-3, with 9 bases matching TRBD1. Germline V gene lookup returns CDR1 MGHRA and CDR2 YSYEKL. The CDR3 has 18 amino acids. The ends lost 1 base at V and 3 bases at J; junction bases unmatched: 11. The DNA for the CDR3 is TGCGCCAGCAGCCAAGGAGCCCCCGGGACAGGGAAGACAGATACGCAGTATTTT. Translation gives CASSQGAPGTGKTDTQYF.

This chain joins TRBV5-4 and TRBJ2-7; 7 nucleotides line up with TRBD2. Germline V CDR1 and CDR2: SGHNT, YYREEE (reference sequence). Losses at the gene ends were 4 bases for V and 0 bases for J; bases not matched to a gene: 7. The CDR3 is made up of 15 amino acids. DNA for the CDR3: TGTGCCAGCAGCCGAGCGGGACCCAGCTCCTACGAGCAGTACTTC. It specifies CASSRAGPSSYEQYF. Full variable domain (missing parts from reference TRBV5-4 and TRBJ2-7): ETGVTQSPTHLIKTRGQQVTLRCSSQSGHNTVSWYQQALGQGPQFIFQYYREEENGRGNFPPRFSGLQFPNYSSELNVNALELDDSALYLCASSRAGPSSYEQYFGPGTRLTVT.

This clonotype has a handful of counts. CDR3 DNA sequence: TGTGCCAGCAGCTTGGGCAAAACAGGGGAGCAGTTCTTC. Amino acid sequence: CASSLGKTGEQFF. The V gene is TRBV7-7, the J gene TRBJ2-1; D is possibly TRBD1 (6 bases). This CDR3 contains 13 residues. Deletions cut 3 bases from V and 10 bases from J, with 13 bases between. Germline lookup yields CDR1 SSHAT and CDR2 FNYEAQ (reference sequence).

The V and J genes are TRBV18 and TRBJ2-7; D is perhaps TRBD2 (5 bases). The CDR3 totals 15 residues. Germline V lookup: CDR1 KGHSH, CDR2 LQKENI. V gave up 5 bases and J gave up 2 bases, with 16 bases separating them. In nucleotides, the CDR3 is TGTGCCAGCTCATCCTCAAAGGCGGGTACCTACGAGCAGTACTTC. Protein: CASSSSKAGTYEQYF.

The chain has TRBV19 and TRBJ1-1, with a tentative D call TRBD1 (6 bases). The CDR3 totals 16 residues. Germline-derived CDR1 and CDR2 are LNHDA and SQIVND (reference sequence). Written as DNA, the CDR3 is TGTGCTACGAACGTCGACTTCCAGGGGTTGGGCACTGAAGCTTTCTTT. Translating gives CATNVDFQGLGTEAFF. Combining the CDR3 with reference TRBV19 and TRBJ1-1 gives the whole variable domain DGGITQSPKYLFRKEGQNVTLSCEQNLNHDAMYWYRQDPGQGLRLIYYSQIVNDFQKGDIAEGYSVSREKKESFPLTVTSAQKNPTAFYLCATNVDFQGLGTEAFFGQGTRLTVV.

V and J are TRBV12-3 or TRBV12-4 and TRBJ1-5; no clear D gene. The length of the CDR3 is 11 residues. Trimming pared 5 bases from V and 4 bases from J, leaving 3 bases between. The DNA for the CDR3 is TGTGCCAGCAGTCAAAATCAGCCCCAGCATTTT. It translates to CASSQNQPQHF.

As to this clonotype: Germline and junction disagree at one end, which may indicate a read error. The V and J genes are TRBV12-3 or TRBV12-4 and TRBJ2-3; no firm D call. The CDR3 runs to 15 residues. CDR3 sequence (DNA): TGTGCCAGCAGTTTAGCGGTTGTTAGCACATATACGCAGTATTTT. Amino acids: CASSLAVVSTYTQYF.

This clonotype appeared a few times. V usage is TRBV5-1 and J usage is TRBJ2-1, with D possibly matching TRBD2 (6 bases). The CDR3 has 15 amino acids. Germline V gene data show CDR1 as SGHRS and CDR2 as YFSETQ. Trimming shortened V by 0 bases and J by 5 bases, and 12 bases separated the two germline ends. In DNA form, the CDR3 reads TGCGCCAGCAGCTTGGACCCGGGAGCTAACAATGAGCAGTTCTTC. It codes for CASSLDPGANNEQFF.

CDR3 amino acids: CSVEQGEKGGYTF. CDR3 DNA: TGCAGCGTTGAGCAGGGGGAAAAGGGCGGCTACACCTTC. The V call is TRBV29-1, the J call TRBJ1-2; 7 bases fit TRBD1. V trimming: 3 bases; J trimming: 8 bases; junction bases outside the gene matches: 9. Germline V gene sequence: CDR1 SQVTM, CDR2 ANQGSEA. The CDR3 consists of 13 residues.

This chain connects TRBV6-5 to TRBJ1-2, with D hard to call. Between the trimmed V and J ends, which lost 6 bases and 10 bases, there was a span of 18 bases. This CDR3 contains 13 residues. The germline gives CDR1 MNHEY, CDR2 SVGAGI. In DNA, the CDR3 is TGTGCCAGCAGCCGCCTCCCTCCGAGTGACTACACCTTC. The encoded protein is CASSRLPPSDYTF.

This clonotype was detected a few times. The genes are TRBV7-9 and TRBJ2-1, with 15 bases aligning to TRBD2. The CDR3 is 19 residues long. The junction had 15 bases not matched to a gene; V was cut back by 3 bases and J by 9 bases. Germline-derived CDR1 and CDR2 are SEHNR and FQNEAQ (reference sequence). CDR3 sequence: CASSFYLDGLAGGHSEQFF. As DNA, the CDR3 is TGTGCCAGCAGCTTTTACCTCGACGGACTAGCGGGGGGGCATTCTGAGCAGTTCTTC.

This clonotype was picked up one time. The junction departs from the called germline gene at one end, perhaps through a read error. V and J are TRBV4-3 and TRBJ1-1; D is undetermined. This CDR3 region has 14 residues. CDR1 is LGHNA and CDR2 is YSLEER in the germline V gene. In nucleotides, the CDR3 is TGCGCCAGCAGCCAAGAGTGGGCCCGCACTGAAGTTTTCTTT. As protein: CASSQEWARTEVFF.

The chain recombines TRBV6-5 with TRBJ1-2; perhaps TRBD1 as D (6 bases). Trimming shortened V by 3 bases and J by 6 bases, and 11 bases separated the two germline ends. The germline CDR1 and CDR2 sequences are MNHEY and SVGAGI. The CDR3 has 13 amino acids. The CDR3 reads CASSYNRANGYTF. CDR3 DNA: TGTGCCAGCAGTTATAACAGGGCAAATGGCTACACCTTC.

This clonotype was observed a handful of times. V is TRBV3-1 and J is TRBJ1-1, with a weak D call TRBD1 (5 bases). Germline V gene lookup returns CDR1 LGHDT and CDR2 YNNKEL (reference sequence). V gave up 3 bases and J gave up 5 bases, with 22 bases separating them. The CDR3 spans 17 residues. CDR3 residues: CASSHLKTRDRGTEAFF. The CDR3, as DNA: TGTGCCAGCAGCCACCTAAAGACCCGGGACCGGGGAACTGAAGCTTTCTTT. Using reference TRBV3-1 and TRBJ1-1 for the parts outside the CDR3, the full variable domain is DTAVSQTPKYLVTQMGNDKSIKCEQNLGHDTMYWYKQDSKKFLKIMFSYNNKELIINETVPNRFSPKSPDKAHLNLHINSLELGDSAVYFCASSHLKTRDRGTEAFFGQGTRLTVV.

The gene calls are TRBV7-3 and TRBJ2-3; D perhaps matches TRBD1 (5 bases). CDR1 and CDR2 (germline): SGHTA, FQGTGA. The CDR3 is made up of 15 amino acids. V was pared by 5 bases and J by 4 bases, with 16 bases between. The chain's CDR3 is CASSPSLEGADTQYF. For the CDR3, the DNA is TGTGCCAGCAGCCCCTCACTCGAAGGGGCAGATACGCAGTATTTT.

This rearrangement joins TRBV10-1 to TRBJ2-1; D is undetermined. Germline V CDR1 and CDR2: WNHNN, SYGVQD (reference sequence). V lost 3 bases, J lost 12 bases, and 9 bases lay in between. The CDR3 extends over 11 amino acids. As DNA, the CDR3 is TGCGCCAGCAGTGATGGGGTGGGGCAGTTCTTC. Its protein product is CASSDGVGQFF.

V gene TRBV20-1 combines with J gene TRBJ2-5; no reliable D call. CDR1 is DFQATT and CDR2 is SNEGSKA in the germline V gene (reference sequence). The V end was cut by 3 bases, the J end by 5 bases, with 13 bases between. The CDR3 covers 13 residues. The CDR3 DNA is TGCAGTGCTAGCCTCGAAAGGATGGAGACCCAGTACTTC. Encoded protein: CSASLERMETQYF.

The chain has TRBV5-1 and TRBJ2-5; no clear D gene. The length of the CDR3 is 12 residues. V was pared by 2 bases and J by 7 bases, with 9 bases between. Looked up from germline, CDR1 is SGHRS and CDR2 is YFSETQ. CDR3 sequence reads: CASSFRWGTQYF. As DNA, the CDR3 is TGCGCCAGCAGCTTCCGTTGGGGGACCCAGTACTTC.

This clonotype was observed at least ten times. The chain couples TRBV9 to TRBJ2-7, with 10 bases that match TRBD2. This CDR3 has 15 residues. Trimming removed 3 bases from V and 1 base from J; junction bases left unmatched: 4. CDR1 is SGDLS, CDR2 YYNGEE, per germline. The CDR3 region has the DNA TGTGCCAGCAGCGATACTAGCGGGGTATCCTACGAGCAGTACTTC. This translates into CASSDTSGVSYEQYF. Using reference TRBV9 and TRBJ2-7 for the parts outside the CDR3, the full variable domain is DSGVTQTPKHLITATGQRVTLRCSPRSGDLSVYWYQQSLDQGLQFLIQYYNGEERAKGNILERFSAQQFPDLHSELNLSSLELGDSALYFCASSDTSGVSYEQYFGPGTRLTVT.